The 5 T cell receptor beta chains listed next were all sequenced from one sample in a study of blood T cell repertoires in COVID-19. Produced via immunoSEQ multiplex PCR; TCRdb's table is partial and in-frame only. This table has 250,000 or so clones, around nine tenths appearing once. Material for sequencing was PBMCs or T cells enriched from blood (not recorded which). The receptor set was obtained from a woman between 45 and 65 years old who had recovered from COVID-19.

This rearrangement joins TRBV7-6 to TRBJ1-5, with a weak D call TRBD1 (5 bases). This CDR3 is 16 amino acids long. The germline V gene has CDR1 SGHVS and CDR2 FNYEAQ. The V and J ends lost 5 bases and 1 base respectively, with 15 bases between them. The CDR3 DNA sequence: TGTGCCAGCAGCCCAGCCACAGGAGCGAGCAATCAGCCCCAGCATTTT. This translates into CASSPATGASNQPQHF. The variable domain in full, with the rest retrieved from reference TRBV7-6 and TRBJ1-5, is GAGVSQSPRYKVTKRGQDVALRCDPISGHVSLYWYRQALGQGPEFLTYFNYEAQQDKSGLPNDRFSAERPEGSISTLTIQRTEQRDSAMYRCASSPATGASNQPQHFGDGTRLSIL.

The chain joins TRBV28 to TRBJ2-7; D perhaps matches TRBD2 (5 bases). The V gene's germline CDR1 is MDHEN and CDR2 SYDVKM. Trimming cost V 1 base and J 9 bases, with 16 bases left between them. The CDR3 has 14 residues. CDR3 amino acids: CASSLSPASWGQYF. The CDR3 DNA follows: TGTGCCAGCAGTTTATCCCCCGCTAGCTGGGGGCAGTACTTC.

This clone was seen a handful of times. The chain uses TRBV5-1 and TRBJ1-5; 10 nucleotides align to TRBD1. The germline CDR1 and CDR2 sequences are SGHRS and YFSETQ. V gave up 1 base and J gave up 0 bases; unmatched junction bases: 13. The CDR3 has 20 residues. CDR3 residues: CASSLRGSGQGVDSNQPQHF. DNA for the CDR3: TGCGCCAGCAGCTTGCGGGGATCCGGACAGGGGGTAGATAGCAATCAGCCCCAGCATTTT.

CDR3 nucleotide sequence: TGTGCCAGCAGTACCTCAGGGGGGTCCGGACAGCCCCAGCATTTT. It yields the protein CASSTSGGSGQPQHF. The V gene is TRBV6-5, the J gene TRBJ1-5, with 7 bases matching TRBD1. The CDR3 runs to 15 residues. V shed 5 bases and J 7 bases; nucleotides not matched to a gene: 11. Germline CDR1 and CDR2: MNHEY and SVGAGI.

This sequence joins TRBV7-8 and TRBJ2-7, with TRBD2 matching 11 bases. J lost 6 bases, V lost 1 base, and 8 bases had no gene match. Germline V gives CDR1 SGHVS, CDR2 FQNEAQ. This CDR3 comprises 16 residues. The CDR3 loop reads CASSLGVVAGGGEQYF. In DNA, the CDR3 is TGTGCCAGCAGCTTAGGAGTCGTAGCGGGAGGGGGCGAGCAGTACTTC.